This is a list of T cell receptor beta chains from one sample in a study of blood T cell repertoires in COVID-19. The repertoire was sequenced with immunoSEQ multiplex PCR; TCRdb's copy has only in-frame clones and lacks some. The sample gives over 200,000 clones, about 85% of which show up once; roughly 10% is in the top ten. The sample was PBMCs or T cells enriched from blood (not recorded which). The receptors derive from a man aged 25 to 45 who had recovered from COVID-19. The CDR3 runs from the conserved cysteine through the conserved F or W. The order of the fields is CDR3 DNA, CDR3 protein, D gene, V gene, J gene, clone size. The D gene is left open where the match is weak. A row's size may be missing; if present it is once, few, many or a size class.

DNA: TGCGCCAGCAGCTTGACTCAAACAGGGTCTGAGCAGTTCTTC
CDR3: CASSLTQTGSEQFF
D: .
V: TRBV5-1
J: TRBJ2-1
size: .

DNA: TGTGCCAGCAGCGCGGGGACAGGGGCCGAGACCCAGTACTTC
CDR3: CASSAGTGAETQYF
D: TRBD1
V: TRBV5-5
J: TRBJ2-5
size: once

DNA: TGCGCCAGCAGCTTCGGGCAGGGGTTTGGCTACACCTTC
CDR3: CASSFGQGFGYTF
D: .
V: TRBV5-1
J: TRBJ1-2
size: .

DNA: TGTGCCATCAGTACAGGGGACACTGAGCAGTTCTTC
CDR3: CAISTGDTEQFF
D: TRBD1
V: TRBV10-3
J: TRBJ2-1
size: .

DNA: TGTGCCAGCACCTACCGTGGGGGGGGTCAGTACGAGCAGTACTTC
CDR3: CASTYRGGGQYEQYF
D: TRBD2
V: TRBV2
J: TRBJ2-7
size: .

DNA: TGTGCCACCAGCACGGCCCCGGCCAGGCCAGAGACCCAGTACTTC
CDR3: CATSTAPARPETQYF
D: .
V: TRBV15
J: TRBJ2-5
size: .

DNA: TGTGCCTGGAGGGGTGGGGGGTTTCGAGGGAAGGGAAACACCATATATTTT
CDR3: CAWRGGGFRGKGNTIYF
D: .
V: TRBV30
J: TRBJ1-3
size: .

DNA: TGCAGCGGGCTCCCTAAAACCGGACAGAGTCGGGCTTTCTTT
CDR3: CSGLPKTGQSRAFF
D: .
V: TRBV29-1
J: TRBJ1-1
size: .

DNA: TGTGCCATCCAGGTAGGAGGGGCAGATACGCAGTATTTT
CDR3: CAIQVGGADTQYF
D: .
V: TRBV10-3
J: TRBJ2-3
size: .

DNA: TGTGCCAGCAGCTTGTTCGGGAGGAGCACCGGGGAGCTGTTTTTT
CDR3: CASSLFGRSTGELFF
D: TRBD2
V: TRBV5-6
J: TRBJ2-2
size: .

DNA: TGTGCCAGCAGCGTAGCCACGAGGGCTCGTGCTGTCGATGAGCAGTTCTTC
CDR3: CASSVATRARAVDEQFF
D: .
V: TRBV9
J: TRBJ2-1
size: .

DNA: TGTGCCAGCAGCCTGCCTTCGAGGGAGGGAGGGAATACGCAGTATTTT
CDR3: CASSLPSREGGNTQYF
D: TRBD2
V: TRBV9
J: TRBJ2-3
size: .

DNA: TGTGCCAGCAGTCCTCCGCTATACGAGCAGTACTTC
CDR3: CASSPPLYEQYF
D: .
V: TRBV12-3/TRBV12-4
J: TRBJ2-7
size: .

DNA: TGTGCCAGCAGCTTAACAGGCATTAACTATGGCTACACCTTC
CDR3: CASSLTGINYGYTF
D: .
V: TRBV5-4
J: TRBJ1-2
size: .

DNA: TGTGCCAGCAGCACTGACAGCTACGAGCAGTACTTC
CDR3: CASSTDSYEQYF
D: .
V: TRBV5-4
J: TRBJ2-7
size: .

DNA: TGTGCCAGCAGCTTTAGGACCGGGACAGGGGGAATCAATCAGCCCCAGCATTTT
CDR3: CASSFRTGTGGINQPQHF
D: TRBD1
V: TRBV5-5
J: TRBJ1-5
size: .

DNA: TGCGCCAGCAGCCTGGAAACCGGTAGCGCTGGAAACACCATATATTTT
CDR3: CASSLETGSAGNTIYF
D: .
V: TRBV5-1
J: TRBJ1-3
size: few

DNA: TGTGCCAGTAGTCCCGGACAGTCGAAAATTGAAGCTTTCTTT
CDR3: CASSPGQSKIEAFF
D: .
V: TRBV19
J: TRBJ1-1
size: .

DNA: TGCAGTGCTTTAGATTTCGGGCCCCTCCACTTT
CDR3: CSALDFGPLHF
D: .
V: TRBV20-1
J: TRBJ1-6
size: .

DNA: TGTGCCAGTGCCCCCCGGGACAGGGGCTACGAGCAGTACTTC
CDR3: CASAPRDRGYEQYF
D: TRBD1
V: TRBV19
J: TRBJ2-7
size: .

DNA: TGTGCCAGCAGCTTCTTAGCGGAAAGGCAGTTCTTC
CDR3: CASSFLAERQFF
D: .
V: TRBV7-2
J: TRBJ2-1
size: .

DNA: TGTGCCAGCAGCTCCTGGGGGCGGGAGAATGAGCAGTTCTTC
CDR3: CASSSWGRENEQFF
D: .
V: TRBV28
J: TRBJ2-1
size: .

DNA: TGTGCCAGCAGAAGGGGTACCTACGAGCAGTACTTC
CDR3: CASRRGTYEQYF
D: .
V: TRBV7-2
J: TRBJ2-7
size: once

DNA: TGTGCCCGAAGAACAGCAACGAACACCGGGGAGCTGTTTTTT
CDR3: CARRTATNTGELFF
D: .
V: TRBV30
J: TRBJ2-2
size: once

DNA: TGTGCCAGCAGCTTGGGACAGGGGAGGATCGGTGAAGCTTTCTTT
CDR3: CASSLGQGRIGEAFF
D: TRBD1
V: TRBV5-6
J: TRBJ1-1
size: once

DNA: TGTGCCTTCTACTCTCAAGTAAACACCATATATTTT
CDR3: CAFYSQVNTIYF
D: .
V: TRBV30
J: TRBJ1-3
size: .

DNA: TGTGCCAGCGAGGCAGACCATAGCAATCAGCCCCAGCATTTT
CDR3: CASEADHSNQPQHF
D: .
V: TRBV6-5
J: TRBJ1-5
size: .

DNA: TGTGCCAGCAGTGGGGACAGGGTCTTGAACGAGCAGTACTTC
CDR3: CASSGDRVLNEQYF
D: TRBD1
V: TRBV2
J: TRBJ2-7
size: few

DNA: TGTGCCAGCTCACCAGGCCAGGGCCAAAACACCATATATTTT
CDR3: CASSPGQGQNTIYF
D: .
V: TRBV18
J: TRBJ1-3
size: .

DNA: TGTGCCAGCAGCGTGGTCAGCGGGAGCTACGAGCAGTACTTC
CDR3: CASSVVSGSYEQYF
D: TRBD2
V: TRBV3-1/TRBV3-2
J: TRBJ2-7
size: few

DNA: TGTGCCAGCAGTGAAGACACCCTCTCCTACGAGCAGTACTTC
CDR3: CASSEDTLSYEQYF
D: .
V: TRBV6-1
J: TRBJ2-7
size: .

DNA: TGTGCCAGCACTCTGCTAGCGGGGGGTACTGACTCCTACGAGCAGTACTTC
CDR3: CASTLLAGGTDSYEQYF
D: TRBD2
V: TRBV14
J: TRBJ2-7
size: .

DNA: TGTGCCAGCAGTTCGGGAGGGAGGTACGCAGATACGCAGTATTTT
CDR3: CASSSGGRYADTQYF
D: TRBD2
V: TRBV2
J: TRBJ2-3
size: .

DNA: TGTGCCAGCAGCTTAGACGGGATCTATGGCTACACCTTC
CDR3: CASSLDGIYGYTF
D: .
V: TRBV5-4
J: TRBJ1-2
size: .

DNA: TGCGCCAGCAGCCAGGGCCTATACTACGAGCAGTACTTC
CDR3: CASSQGLYYEQYF
D: .
V: TRBV4-3
J: TRBJ2-7
size: few

DNA: TGTGCCAGCAGCTTCCATGTCCAGGGGGCGGGAGAGACCCAGTACTTC
CDR3: CASSFHVQGAGETQYF
D: TRBD1
V: TRBV7-8
J: TRBJ2-5
size: .

DNA: TGTGCCAGCAGTTACTTAGGGGCAAACTATGGCTACACCTTC
CDR3: CASSYLGANYGYTF
D: .
V: TRBV6-2/TRBV6-3
J: TRBJ1-2
size: .

DNA: TGTGCCAGCAGTTTTACCGGGGGAGTGCCCTACGAGCAGTACTTC
CDR3: CASSFTGGVPYEQYF
D: .
V: TRBV28
J: TRBJ2-7
size: .

DNA: TGTGCCAGCAGTTTGGGCGTGGGTCTCAATGAAAAACTGTTTTTT
CDR3: CASSLGVGLNEKLFF
D: .
V: TRBV28
J: TRBJ1-4
size: .

DNA: TGTGCCACCAGCGGGGACAGGGCCCTAGGGGCTTTCTTT
CDR3: CATSGDRALGAFF
D: TRBD1
V: TRBV15
J: TRBJ1-1
size: once

DNA: TGCGCCAGCAGCTTGGGGGTAGGAGGCACGACTGAAGCTTTCTTT
CDR3: CASSLGVGGTTEAFF
D: .
V: TRBV5-1
J: TRBJ1-1
size: .